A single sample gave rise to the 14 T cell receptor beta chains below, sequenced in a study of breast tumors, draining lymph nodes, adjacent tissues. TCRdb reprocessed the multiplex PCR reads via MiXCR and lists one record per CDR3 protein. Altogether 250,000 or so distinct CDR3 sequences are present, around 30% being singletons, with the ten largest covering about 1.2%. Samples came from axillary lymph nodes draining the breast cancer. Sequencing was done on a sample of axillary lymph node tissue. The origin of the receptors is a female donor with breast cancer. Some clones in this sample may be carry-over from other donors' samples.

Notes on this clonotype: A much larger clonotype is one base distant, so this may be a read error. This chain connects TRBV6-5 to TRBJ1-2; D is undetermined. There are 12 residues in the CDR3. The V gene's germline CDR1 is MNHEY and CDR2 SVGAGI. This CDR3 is CACRRPEGGYTF. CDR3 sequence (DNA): TGTGCCTGCAGACGGCCGGAGGGTGGCTACACCTTC.

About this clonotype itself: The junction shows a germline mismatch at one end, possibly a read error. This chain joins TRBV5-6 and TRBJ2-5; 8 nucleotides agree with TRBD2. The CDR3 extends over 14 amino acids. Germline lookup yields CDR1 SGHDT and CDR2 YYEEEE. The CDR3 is CVSSLWREDSAQYF. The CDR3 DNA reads TGTGTCAGCAGCCTGTGGCGGGAGGATTCAGCCCAGTACTTC.

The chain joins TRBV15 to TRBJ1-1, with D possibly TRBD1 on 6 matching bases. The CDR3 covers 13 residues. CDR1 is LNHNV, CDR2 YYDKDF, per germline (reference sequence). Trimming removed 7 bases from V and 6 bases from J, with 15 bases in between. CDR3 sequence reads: CATKERGAPEAFF. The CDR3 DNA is TGTGCCACCAAAGAGCGGGGGGCGCCTGAAGCTTTCTTT. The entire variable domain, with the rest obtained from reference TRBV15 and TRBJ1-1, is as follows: DAMVIQNPRYQVTQFGKPVTLSCSQTLNHNVMYWYQQKSSQAPKLLFHYYDKDFNNEADTPDNFQSRRPNTSFCFLDIRSPGLGDTAMYLCATKERGAPEAFFGQGTRLTVV.

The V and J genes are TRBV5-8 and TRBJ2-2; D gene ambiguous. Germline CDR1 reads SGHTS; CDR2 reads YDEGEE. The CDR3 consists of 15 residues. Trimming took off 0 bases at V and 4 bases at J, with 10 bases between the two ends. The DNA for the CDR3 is TGTGCCAGCAGCTTGGGGGCACCTCTCACCGGGGAGCTGTTTTTT. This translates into CASSLGAPLTGELFF.

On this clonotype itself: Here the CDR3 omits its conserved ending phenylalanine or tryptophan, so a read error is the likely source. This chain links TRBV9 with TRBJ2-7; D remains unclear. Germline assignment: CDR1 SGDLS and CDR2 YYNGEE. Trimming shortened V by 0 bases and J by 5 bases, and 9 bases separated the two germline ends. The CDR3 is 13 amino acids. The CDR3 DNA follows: TGTGCCAGCAGCGTAGCTACGCGAGACGAGCAGTACTCC. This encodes CASSVATRDEQYS.

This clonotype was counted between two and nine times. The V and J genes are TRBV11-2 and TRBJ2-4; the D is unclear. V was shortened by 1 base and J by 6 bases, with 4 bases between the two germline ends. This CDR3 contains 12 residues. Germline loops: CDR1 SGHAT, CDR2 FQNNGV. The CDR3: CASSLAGNIQYF. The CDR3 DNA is TGTGCCAGCAGCTTAGCGGGAAACATTCAGTACTTC. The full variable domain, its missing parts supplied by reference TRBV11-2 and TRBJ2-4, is EAGVAQSPRYKIIEKRQSVAFWCNPISGHATLYWYQQILGQGPKLLIQFQNNGVVDDSQLPKDRFSAERLKGVDSTLKIQPAKLEDSAVYLCASSLAGNIQYFGAGTRLSVL.

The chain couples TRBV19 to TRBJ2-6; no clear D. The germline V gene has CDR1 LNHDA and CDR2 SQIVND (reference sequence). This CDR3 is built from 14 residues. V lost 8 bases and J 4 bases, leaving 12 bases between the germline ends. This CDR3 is CASGVGTGANVLTF. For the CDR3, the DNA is TGTGCCAGTGGGGTTGGAACCGGGGCCAACGTCCTGACTTTC.

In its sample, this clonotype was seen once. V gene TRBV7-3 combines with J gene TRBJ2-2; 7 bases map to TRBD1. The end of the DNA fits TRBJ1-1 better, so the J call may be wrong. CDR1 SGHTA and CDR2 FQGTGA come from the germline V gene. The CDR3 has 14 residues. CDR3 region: CASSSLVQGTEAFF. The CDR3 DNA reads TGTGCCAGCAGCTCACTAGTACAGGGGACTGAAGCTTTCTTT.

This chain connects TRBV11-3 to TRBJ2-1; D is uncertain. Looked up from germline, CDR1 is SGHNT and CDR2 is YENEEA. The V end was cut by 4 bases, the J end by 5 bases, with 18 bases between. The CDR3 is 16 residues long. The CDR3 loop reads CASSSIGLTRNNEQFF. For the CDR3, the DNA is TGTGCCAGCAGCTCGATAGGCCTAACCAGAAACAATGAGCAGTTCTTC. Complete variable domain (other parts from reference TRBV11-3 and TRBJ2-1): EAGVVQSPRYKIIEKKQPVAFWCNPISGHNTLYWYLQNLGQGPELLIRYENEEAVDDSQLPKDRFSAERLKGVDSTLKIQPAELGDSAVYLCASSSIGLTRNNEQFFGPGTRLTVL.

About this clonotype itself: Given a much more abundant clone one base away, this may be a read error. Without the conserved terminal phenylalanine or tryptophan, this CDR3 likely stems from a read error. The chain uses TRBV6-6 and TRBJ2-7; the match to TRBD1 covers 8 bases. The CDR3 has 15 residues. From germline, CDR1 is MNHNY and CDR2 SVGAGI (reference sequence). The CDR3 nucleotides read TGTGCCAGCAGTCACTCGGGGGACAGGCGCCACGAGCAGTACTCC. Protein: CASSHSGDRRHEQYS.

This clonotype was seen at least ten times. This chain's CDR3 is CASSGRWSTGELFF. The CDR3 nucleotides read TGCGCCAGCAGCGGTAGATGGAGCACCGGGGAGCTGTTTTTT. The V gene is TRBV5-1, the J gene TRBJ2-2; no clear D. This CDR3 is 14 amino acids long. The V and J ends lost 4 bases and 4 bases respectively, with 11 bases between them. Germline V gene lookup returns CDR1 SGHRS and CDR2 YFSETQ.

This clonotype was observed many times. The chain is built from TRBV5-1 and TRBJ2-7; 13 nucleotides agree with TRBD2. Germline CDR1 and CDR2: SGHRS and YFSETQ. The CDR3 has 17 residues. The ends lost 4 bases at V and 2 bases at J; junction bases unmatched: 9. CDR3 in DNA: TGCGCCAGCAGCATTACTAGCGGGAGGGCCCAGACCTACGAGCAGTACTTC. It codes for CASSITSGRAQTYEQYF.

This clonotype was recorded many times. For the CDR3, the DNA is TGTGCCAGCAGCTTTAGGGAGGGCCTCTGGGGTGAAACCCAGTACTTC. Protein sequence: CASSFREGLWGETQYF. The chain employs TRBV5-6 and TRBJ2-5; TRBD2 matches at 7 bases. The CDR3 is made up of 16 amino acids. Germline V lookup: CDR1 SGHDT, CDR2 YYEEEE. V dropped 2 bases and J dropped 8; count of bases not matched to a gene: 15.

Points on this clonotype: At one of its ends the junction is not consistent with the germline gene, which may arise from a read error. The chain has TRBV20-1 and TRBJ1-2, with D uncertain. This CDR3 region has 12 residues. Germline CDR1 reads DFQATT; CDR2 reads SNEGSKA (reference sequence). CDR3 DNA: TGCGGTGCGAGAGAGGCAGGAGTTGGCTACACCTTC. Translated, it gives CGAREAGVGYTF.